This TCR beta chain was sequenced for a study of cytomegalovirus exposure and HLA in healthy donors. It was with 60 Vbeta and 13 Jbeta primers that the PCR ran. Repertoires were generated with immunoSEQ multiplex PCR, while TCRdb's copy carries only in-frame clones and drops some. The table includes 110,000 or so clones, 74% detected once. V gave up 6 bases and J gave up 6 bases, with 15 bases separating them. There are 14 residues in the CDR3. In germline, CDR1 is LNHDA, CDR2 SQIVND (reference sequence). The count of this clone is one. The chain recombines TRBV19 with TRBJ1-5; D not certain. Material: PBMCs. The sequence derives from a human donor in good health. The DNA of the CDR3 is TGTGCCAGTAGGGAGAGGGTTGCAGGTCAGCCCCAGCATTTT. Protein: CASRERVAGQPQHF.